This TCR beta chain emerged from a study of shared clonotypes between healthy human individuals. For each subset, genomic DNA was distributed in equal portions over several immunoSEQ plates. Profiling relied on immunoSEQ multiplex PCR, and the TCRdb table lists in-frame clones only, not all of them. Seen here are about 1.5 million clones, approximately 97% observed once, and the top ten hold 0.95% to 1.5%. What was sequenced was naive CD4+ T cells sorted from blood. The subset is: CD45RA+ positively selected. This TCR was sampled from a man aged 30 to 39 in good health.

As DNA, the CDR3 is TGTGCCAGCAGCCCCCTTATAACGGCGACAGATACGCAGTATTTT. Protein product: CASSPLITATDTQYF. V is TRBV7-7 and J is TRBJ2-3, with D unresolved. The CDR3 spans 15 residues. Between the trimmed V and J ends, which lost 5 bases and 3 bases, there was a span of 15 bases. The V gene's germline CDR1 is SSHAT and CDR2 FNYEAQ (reference sequence). The full variable domain, its missing parts supplied by reference TRBV7-7 and TRBJ2-3, is GAGVSQSPRYKVTKRGQDVTLRCDPISSHATLYWYQQALGQGPEFLTYFNYEAQPDKSGLPSDRFSAERPEGSISTLTIQRTEQRDSAMYRCASSPLITATDTQYFGPGTRLTVL.